The 18 T cell receptor beta chains below were found in one sample sequenced in a study of blood T cell repertoires in COVID-19 (dated by TCRdb to the early 2020s). Library preparation was by the immunoSEQ multiplex PCR assay. As stored in TCRdb, this immuneACCESS dataset retains in-frame rearrangements with V and J assigned. A fraction of the clones does not appear; measured against another copy, unresolved V genes explain less than half of the discrepancy, and the remainder lacks a known reason. In all, the sample holds a few hundred thousand clones, and more than 75% of those were seen once. The ten largest make up approximately 6.2% of the sample. Material for sequencing was peripheral blood. The source of these receptors is a man in his 60s who had recovered from COVID-19.

The count of this clone is one. The gene calls are TRBV6-5 and TRBJ2-3; 7 positions match TRBD2. CDR1 is MNHEY and CDR2 is SVGAGI in the germline V gene. V shed 4 bases and J 4 bases; nucleotides not matched to a gene: 2. The CDR3 has 13 amino acids. This CDR3 is CASSLAGPDTQYF. CDR3 nucleotides: TGTGCCAGCAGTTTAGCGGGCCCAGATACGCAGTATTTT.

This rearrangement joins TRBV5-1 to TRBJ1-2, with 8 bases fitting TRBD1. CDR1 is SGHRS and CDR2 is YFSETQ in the germline V gene. This CDR3 is 15 amino acids long. V trimming: 5 bases; J trimming: 3 bases; junction bases outside the gene matches: 9. The CDR3 sequence is CASSYSGQGYYGYTF. In DNA, the CDR3 is TGCGCCAGCAGTTACTCCGGACAGGGCTACTATGGCTACACCTTC.

The CDR3 sequence: CASSRQDLYGYTF. The CDR3 DNA sequence: TGTGCCAGTAGTAGACAGGACTTGTATGGCTACACCTTC. The chain recombines TRBV19 with TRBJ1-2; TRBD1 is a possible D gene (6 bases). The CDR3 loop spans 13 amino acids. Germline CDR1 is LNHDA and CDR2 is SQIVND (reference sequence). V was shortened by 4 bases and J by 5 bases, with 11 bases between the two germline ends.

This clone was observed once. The J gene is TRBJ2-5, the V gene TRBV7-3; 7 bases are shared with TRBD2. Germline V lookup: CDR1 SGHTA, CDR2 FQGTGA. Trimming cost V 5 bases and J 1 base; bases outside gene matches: 10. This CDR3 is built from 16 residues. Written as DNA, the CDR3 is TGTGCCAGCAGCGAGAGCGGCGGGAGAGGCCAAGAGACCCAGTACTTC. Residues: CASSESGGRGQETQYF. The full variable domain, with the rest looked up from reference TRBV7-3 and TRBJ2-5, is GAGVSQTPSNKVTEKGKYVELRCDPISGHTALYWYRQSLGQGPEFLIYFQGTGAADDSGLPNDRFFAVRPEGSVSTLKIQRTERGDSAVYLCASSESGGRGQETQYFGPGTRLLVL.

This chain uses TRBV18 with TRBJ1-4; tentatively, D is TRBD1 (6 bases). The CDR3 runs 14 residues. Germline V lookup: CDR1 KGHSH, CDR2 LQKENI. Trimming cost V 3 bases and J 5 bases, with 10 bases left between them. The CDR3 spells CASSPQQGNEKLFF. In DNA form, the CDR3 reads TGTGCCAGCTCACCTCAACAGGGAAATGAAAAACTGTTTTTT.

The chain carries TRBV5-1 and TRBJ1-2; 8 bases map to TRBD1. There are 15 residues in the CDR3. The V and J ends lost 5 bases and 0 bases, in that order; junction bases with no gene match: 6. Looked up from germline, CDR1 is SGHRS and CDR2 is YFSETQ. In DNA form, the CDR3 reads TGCGCCAGCAGTGGAGGGACAGGTTCTAACTATGGCTACACCTTC. This sequence encodes CASSGGTGSNYGYTF. Complete variable domain (other parts from reference TRBV5-1 and TRBJ1-2): KAGVTQTPRYLIKTRGQQVTLSCSPISGHRSVSWYQQTPGQGLQFLFEYFSETQRNKGNFPGRFSGRQFSNSRSEMNVSTLELGDSALYLCASSGGTGSNYGYTFGSGTRLTVV.

The J gene is TRBJ2-7, the V gene TRBV27; D may be TRBD2 (5 bases). Germline loops: CDR1 MNHEY, CDR2 SMNVEV (reference sequence). The V and J ends lost 5 bases and 3 bases respectively, with 14 bases between them. This CDR3 is built from 14 residues. CDR3 sequence reads: CASSIRRDFYEQYF. DNA of the CDR3: TGTGCCAGCAGTATAAGACGGGATTTCTACGAGCAGTACTTC.

The chain links TRBV7-2 to TRBJ1-4; no reliable D call. Germline V gene data show CDR1 as SGHTA and CDR2 as FQGNSA. Trimming shortened V by 2 bases and J by 3 bases, and 10 bases separated the two germline ends. This CDR3 contains 15 residues. CDR3 in amino acids: CASSLIDTSNEKLFF. The CDR3, as DNA: TGTGCCAGCAGCTTAATCGACACTTCTAATGAAAAACTGTTTTTT.

The genes are TRBV6-5 and TRBJ1-2; 8 bases are a match to TRBD1. The CDR3 is 15 amino acids. Germline V gene data show CDR1 as MNHEY and CDR2 as SVGAGI. J was trimmed by 4 bases and V by 8 bases; bases with no gene match: 12. CDR3 protein: CASSGTGPLGYGYTF. CDR3 in DNA: TGTGCCAGCTCCGGGACAGGCCCTTTGGGCTATGGCTACACCTTC.

V usage is TRBV9 and J usage is TRBJ2-3, with TRBD2 identical over 11 bases. V lost 5 bases, J lost 5 bases, and 7 bases stayed unmatched. Germline V gives CDR1 SGDLS, CDR2 YYNGEE. The length of the CDR3 is 15 residues. CDR3: CASRPTSGARDTQYF. CDR3 nucleotides: TGTGCCAGCAGGCCGACTAGCGGGGCAAGAGATACGCAGTATTTT.

The chain couples TRBV7-3 to TRBJ2-7, with D tentatively TRBD2 (5 bases). Deletions cut 5 bases from V and 5 bases from J, with 19 bases between. CDR3 length: 15 residues. Germline assignment: CDR1 SGHTA and CDR2 FQGTGA. The CDR3 nucleotides are TGTGCCAGCAGCCCGAGCGGTGGGCTCTTCCACGAGCAGTACTTC. This encodes CASSPSGGLFHEQYF.

The chain combines TRBV27 with TRBJ2-5; 9 positions agree with TRBD1. This CDR3 contains 14 residues. With V trimmed by 4 bases and J by 4 bases, 4 bases remained unmatched. The germline CDR1 and CDR2 sequences are MNHEY and SMNVEV (reference sequence). CDR3 amino acids: CASSSHRGRETQYF. CDR3 DNA sequence: TGTGCCAGCAGTTCCCACAGGGGGCGAGAGACCCAGTACTTC.

Only a few counts were recorded for this clone. V gene TRBV24-1 combines with J gene TRBJ1-4, with 7 positions matching TRBD1. The CDR3 consists of 13 residues. CDR1 KGHDR and CDR2 SFDVKD come from the germline V gene. Trimming took 8 bases from V and 7 from J; bases not matched to a gene: 6. The CDR3 nucleotides are TGTGCCACCACCCCAGGGGGTCGTGAAAAACTGTTTTTT. Encoded protein: CATTPGGREKLFF.

The chain links TRBV15 to TRBJ1-1, with TRBD1 matching 8 bases. The CDR3 loop spans 15 amino acids. The V gene's germline CDR1 is LNHNV and CDR2 YYDKDF (reference sequence). J lost 3 bases, V lost 4 bases, and 7 bases had no gene match. Here the CDR3 reads CATSTQQGVYTEAFF. The DNA for the CDR3 is TGTGCCACCAGCACCCAACAGGGGGTGTACACTGAAGCTTTCTTT.

The chain has TRBV18 and TRBJ1-3, with D possibly matching TRBD1 (6 bases). CDR3 size: 15 residues. Germline V gene sequence: CDR1 KGHSH, CDR2 LQKENI. V gave up 3 bases and J gave up 4 bases, with 13 bases separating them. The CDR3 coding sequence is TGTGCCAGCTCACCCACCCAGGGGACGGGAAACACCATATATTTT. Its protein is CASSPTQGTGNTIYF.

This chain connects TRBV9 to TRBJ2-3; 10 nucleotides line up with TRBD1. CDR1 is SGDLS and CDR2 is YYNGEE in the germline V gene. The CDR3 spans 16 residues. The trim removed 0 bases at V and 4 bases at J, leaving 5 bases unmatched. The CDR3 DNA reads as TGTGCCAGCAGCGTAGGAGGGACAGGGGTCCCAGATACGCAGTATTTT. This translates into CASSVGGTGVPDTQYF.

The chain employs TRBV15 and TRBJ2-5, with TRBD1 identical over 10 bases. This CDR3 is built from 15 residues. Germline values: CDR1 LNHNV, CDR2 YYDKDF (reference sequence). V shed 3 bases, J shed 4 bases, and the junction held 5 bases outside the gene matches. The CDR3: CATSSRTGGSETQYF. CDR3 coding DNA: TGTGCCACCAGCAGCCGGACAGGGGGTTCAGAGACCCAGTACTTC.

The CDR3 nucleotides read TGTGCCAGCAGCGCCCGGACATCTAGCGGGGGCACAGATACGCAGTATTTT. Translation gives CASSARTSSGGTDTQYF. The rearrangement uses TRBV7-2 and TRBJ2-3; 9 bases are a match to TRBD2. The J segment lost 1 base and the V segment lost 5 bases, leaving 10 bases of the junction unmatched. Germline V gene lookup returns CDR1 SGHTA and CDR2 FQGNSA. The CDR3 is made up of 17 amino acids. The variable domain in full, completed from reference TRBV7-2 and TRBJ2-3, reads GAGVSQSPSNKVTEKGKDVELRCDPISGHTALYWYRQSLGQGLEFLIYFQGNSAPDKSGLPSDRFSAERTGGSVSTLTIQRTQQEDSAVYLCASSARTSSGGTDTQYFGPGTRLTVL.